The entry below gives a single T cell receptor (beta chain) sequence along with its context. The antigen remains unidentified. The data were taken from a study of T-cell memory formation after mild COVID-19. Overall study context: There were largely donor-specific TCR clusters.

General study results and limits: Certain responding clones were present in pre-infection memory, suggesting participation of cross-reactive memory. Balance between CD4 and CD8 was seen in clones contracting day 15 to 85, and a CD4+ lean was seen in later expanders.

Constant-segment primers were used for 5'RACE, and the resulting TCR alpha and TCR beta cDNA libraries carried sample barcodes and UMIs. TCRdb reprocessed the 5' RACE reads with MiXCR, giving one entry per CDR3 protein. The top ten clones hold around 12% of a sample with 450,000 to 650,000 distinct CDR3 sequences, roughly 21% of them seen once. Material for sequencing was PBMCs or a T cell subset sorted from them (not recorded which). This TCR came from an adult woman who had mild COVID-19 (a few samples of this study predate the infection). Cell type and time point are not known.

The CDR3 DNA follows: TGTGCCAGCAGCCCGCGGTACACCGGGGAGCTGTTTTTT. Its translation is CASSPRYTGELFF. The chain links TRBV5-6 to TRBJ2-2, with unresolved D. The CDR3 loop spans 13 amino acids. Germline loops: CDR1 SGHDT, CDR2 YYEEEE. Deletions cut 4 bases from V and 3 bases from J, with 7 bases between.